This T cell receptor beta chain stems from a study of blood T cell repertoires in COVID-19. The V gene's germline CDR1 is LNHDA and CDR2 SQIVND (reference sequence). Trimming removed 7 bases from V and 1 base from J; junction bases left unmatched: 8. CDR3 length: 16 amino acids. Assay: immunoSEQ multiplex PCR; the TCRdb copy retains only in-frame clones and omits some. The sample yields approximately 150,000 clones, about 84% seen once. Enrollees, about 18 to 90 years old, lived in approximately 24 US areas. Recovery meant two consecutive negative NP/OP PCR tests, professional clearance, or resolved symptoms.

The sequencing sample was made of PBMCs or T cells enriched from blood (not recorded which). The V call is TRBV19, the J call TRBJ1-1; 11 nucleotides agree with TRBD1. This TCR derives from a man aged 35-49 years who had recovered from COVID-19. The CDR3 loop reads CASKGEGQGGNTEAFF. The CDR3 nucleotides are TGTGCCAGTAAAGGCGAGGGACAGGGGGGGAACACTGAAGCTTTCTTT. Using reference TRBV19 and TRBJ1-1 for the parts outside the CDR3, the full variable domain is DGGITQSPKYLFRKEGQNVTLSCEQNLNHDAMYWYRQDPGQGLRLIYYSQIVNDFQKGDIAEGYSVSREKKESFPLTVTSAQKNPTAFYLCASKGEGQGGNTEAFFGQGTRLTVV.